Listed here are 2 T cell receptor beta chains from one sample, sequenced in a study of cytomegalovirus exposure and HLA in healthy donors. In the PCR, 60 Vbeta and 13 Jbeta primers were used. The assay was immunoSEQ multiplex PCR, and TCRdb's table has in-frame clones only and misses some. In the table there are about 180,000 clones, over 60% of which are singletons. Sequenced input: PBMCs. The receptors originated from a man in his forties in good health and CMV-seronegative.

This clone is a singleton in its sample. This sequence joins TRBV13 and TRBJ2-1; 8 positions agree with TRBD2. Germline CDR1 and CDR2: PRHDT and FYEKMQ (reference sequence). V shed 1 base, J shed 7 bases, and the junction held 6 bases outside the gene matches. CDR3 length: 15 amino acids. The CDR3 sequence: CASSLEAGVANEQFF. The DNA of the CDR3 is TGTGCCAGCAGCTTAGAAGCGGGGGTAGCGAATGAGCAGTTCTTC.

The V and J genes are TRBV27 and TRBJ2-2; TRBD2 might be the D (6 bases). This CDR3 contains 18 residues. Trimming took off 5 bases at V and 4 bases at J, with 23 bases between the two ends. Germline V lookup: CDR1 MNHEY, CDR2 SMNVEV (reference sequence). The CDR3 sequence: CASSHRDLRVGSTGELFF. The CDR3 DNA follows: TGTGCCAGCAGTCACCGGGACTTGCGCGTTGGGAGCACCGGGGAGCTGTTTTTT.